Listed below are T cell receptor beta chains from one sample, sequenced in a study of CD8 T cells in ankylosing spondylitis. TCRdb fed the 5' RACE reads into MiXCR, producing one record per CDR3 protein. Among 750,000 to 850,000 distinct CDR3 sequences listed, about 12% were seen once. Source material: blood, either unsorted or a sorted T cell fraction (not recorded which). The receptors here all came from a male donor with ankylosing spondylitis. Each CDR3 is given with its conserved first and last residue. The D gene is left open where the match is weak. For some rows the clone size is stated as once, few or many, or as a class when expanded; others skip it.

D gene	V gene	clone size	J gene	CDR3 protein	CDR3 DNA
-	TRBV6-2/TRBV6-3	few	TRBJ1-2	CASSDRVDGYTF	TGTGCCAGCAGCGATAGAGTTGATGGCTACACCTTC
-	TRBV29-1	many	TRBJ2-7	CSVTPKAAGYEQYF	TGCAGCGTGACCCCTAAGGCGGCCGGTTACGAGCAGTACTTC
-	TRBV7-2	few	TRBJ1-5	CASSGLQGQPQHF	TGTGCCAGCAGCGGACTCCAGGGTCAGCCCCAGCATTTT
-	TRBV2	-	TRBJ1-1	CASSGEGTGTEAFF	TGTGCCTCCAGTGGGGAGGGGACGGGCACTGAAGCTTTCTTT
-	TRBV11-3	few	TRBJ2-2	CASSFGPSGTNTGELFF	TGTGCCAGCAGCTTCGGCCCGAGCGGAACGAACACCGGGGAGCTGTTTTTT
TRBD1	TRBV20-1	-	TRBJ1-2	CSARDLTGAGYGYTF	TGCAGTGCTAGAGACCTCACAGGGGCCGGCTATGGCTACACCTTC
TRBD2	TRBV7-9	few	TRBJ2-5	CASSPGGAGQETQYF	TGTGCCAGCAGCCCTGGGGGAGCGGGGCAAGAGACCCAGTACTTC
-	TRBV10-3	-	TRBJ1-5	CAISVGLGEQPQHF	TGTGCCATCAGTGTTGGCTTGGGGGAACAGCCCCAGCATTTT
TRBD1	TRBV11-1	few	TRBJ2-6	CASSLGQGYSNVLTF	TGTGCCAGCAGCTTAGGACAGGGATATTCCAACGTCCTGACTTTC
TRBD2	TRBV7-9	few	TRBJ2-7	CASSPGAAGGPRDEQYF	TGTGCCAGCAGCCCAGGAGCGGCGGGAGGGCCGAGAGACGAGCAGTACTTC
TRBD1	TRBV5-1	few	TRBJ1-6	CASSSFPGQGYSPLHF	TGCGCCAGCAGCTCGTTTCCGGGACAGGGCTATTCACCCCTCCACTTT
-	TRBV29-1	few	TRBJ1-1	CSVKGPGTEAFF	TGCAGCGTTAAGGGGCCGGGGACTGAAGCTTTCTTT
-	TRBV20-1	many	TRBJ2-5	CSAKFSPRAETQYF	TGCAGTGCAAAGTTTTCCCCCAGGGCGGAGACCCAGTACTTC
-	TRBV28	few	TRBJ2-7	CASSGYSGAYEQYF	TGTGCCAGCAGTGGGTATTCAGGGGCCTACGAGCAGTACTTC
-	TRBV4-3	few	TRBJ1-2	CASSQGGELYGYTF	TGCGCCAGCAGCCAAGGCGGAGAGCTCTATGGCTACACCTTC
TRBD2	TRBV20-1	few	TRBJ2-3	CSASGGFITDTQYF	TGCAGTGCTAGCGGGGGGTTTATCACAGATACGCAGTATTTT
-	TRBV20-1	few	TRBJ1-1	CSSTGPNTEAFF	TGCAGCTCCACAGGTCCGAACACTGAAGCTTTCTTT
-	TRBV5-1	-	TRBJ2-2	CASSWDPNTGELFF	TGCGCCAGCAGCTGGGACCCTAACACCGGGGAGCTGTTTTTT
-	TRBV10-3	-	TRBJ1-1	CAISDGERGTEAFF	TGTGCCATCAGTGATGGGGAGAGGGGCACTGAAGCTTTCTTT
-	TRBV6-5	few	TRBJ1-1	CASSPQIAEAFF	TGTGCCAGCAGTCCCCAAATTGCAGAAGCTTTCTTT
TRBD1	TRBV2	-	TRBJ2-7	CASSEALKGQGAYEQYF	TGTGCCAGCAGTGAAGCTCTTAAAGGACAGGGAGCCTACGAGCAGTACTTC
-	TRBV25-1	-	TRBJ1-2	CASSLWAIDYGYTF	TGTGCCAGCAGTCTATGGGCTATCGACTATGGCTACACCTTC
-	TRBV20-1	-	TRBJ2-7	CSARDWGDKEYAQYF	TGCAGTGCTAGAGATTGGGGGGACAAGGAGTACGCGCAGTACTTC
-	TRBV12-3/TRBV12-4	-	TRBJ1-1	CASRFQGLNTEAFF	TGTGCCAGCAGATTTCAGGGTTTGAACACTGAAGCTTTCTTT
TRBD2	TRBV20-1	few	TRBJ2-5	CSAREPSGRSGETQYF	TGCAGTGCTAGAGAGCCTAGCGGGAGGTCCGGGGAGACCCAGTACTTC
TRBD1	TRBV6-1	few	TRBJ1-5	CASSTLWDSETPQHF	TGTGCCAGCAGTACCTTATGGGACAGCGAAACGCCCCAGCATTTT
-	TRBV7-2	few	TRBJ2-3	CASSLVGLATQYF	TGTGCCAGCAGTCTAGTGGGGCTAGCTACGCAGTATTTT
TRBD1	TRBV20-1	few	TRBJ2-3	CSARVSGGRNTQYF	TGCAGTGCTAGAGTTTCAGGGGGCAGGAATACGCAGTATTTT